The next 20 T cell receptor beta chains were all read from a single sample in a study of shared clonotypes between healthy human individuals. Libraries were prepared by immunoSEQ multiplex PCR; TCRdb keeps only in-frame clonotypes and omits some of them. The sample lists about 1 million clones, 65% to 80% seen once, with less than 1.5% in the top ten. Sequencing was done on a sample of memory CD4+ T cells sorted from blood. Subset given: CD45RA-negative fraction. Receptors were obtained from a man aged 18 to 30 in good health.

This clone came up a few times. This chain connects TRBV18 to TRBJ1-1, with D tentatively TRBD1 (5 bases). Germline values: CDR1 KGHSH, CDR2 LQKENI. The length of the CDR3 is 13 residues. V was trimmed by 3 bases and J by 8 bases, leaving 13 bases between them. For the CDR3, the DNA is TGTGCCAGCTCACCCACCACTAGGGGCGAAGCTTTCTTT. This codes for CASSPTTRGEAFF.

This rearrangement joins TRBV6-6 to TRBJ2-1, with a tentative D call TRBD1 (5 bases). This CDR3 is built from 11 residues. The ends were cut back, 2 bases at V and 13 bases at J, with 9 bases in the middle. CDR1 and CDR2 (germline): MNHNY, SVGAGI (reference sequence). CDR3 sequence: CASSYRGSQFF. Here the CDR3 DNA reads TGTGCCAGCAGTTACAGGGGTAGTCAGTTCTTC.

The rearrangement uses TRBV5-1 and TRBJ2-7; TRBD2 agrees at 12 bases. V was pared by 4 bases and J by 7 bases, with 18 bases of the junction left unmatched. Germline lookup yields CDR1 SGHRS and CDR2 YFSETQ. CDR3 size: 18 residues. In DNA, the CDR3 is TGCGCCAGCAGCATGGAAACGCTCCTAGCGGGAGGGCAAAGGGAGCAGTACTTC. Protein sequence: CASSMETLLAGGQREQYF.

In nucleotides, the CDR3 is TGTGCCAGCAGTGACGGCCCTAGCAATCAGCCCCAGCATTTT. This translates into CASSDGPSNQPQHF. The rearrangement joins TRBV2 to TRBJ1-5; D unresolved. Trimming shortened V by 3 bases and J by 0 bases, and 6 bases separated the two germline ends. CDR3 size: 14 residues. CDR1 is SNHLY and CDR2 is FYNNEI in the germline V gene.

J is TRBJ2-5 and V is TRBV18; D ambiguous. Between the trimmed V and J ends, which lost 10 bases and 7 bases, there was a span of 19 bases. Germline values: CDR1 KGHSH, CDR2 LQKENI. The CDR3 loop spans 13 amino acids. The DNA of the CDR3 is TGTGCCACCTCCCTCTCCCAAGAAGGGACCCAGTACTTC. Translating it yields CATSLSQEGTQYF.

A word on this clone: This sample includes further DNA sequences coding for the same CDR3. The rearrangement joins TRBV7-2 to TRBJ2-1; D gene unclear. The CDR3 extends over 12 amino acids. With 5 bases removed from V and 9 bases from J, the gap between germline ends came to 11 bases. Germline V gene sequence: CDR1 SGHTA, CDR2 FQGNSA. CDR3 DNA sequence: TGTGCCAGCAGCCTACGGACGGGTGAGCAGTTCTTC. It translates to CASSLRTGEQFF.

The rearrangement links TRBV28 to TRBJ2-7; D may correspond to TRBD1 or TRBD2 (5 bases each). The CDR3 contains 16 residues. The V end was cut by 2 bases, the J end by 1 base, with 15 bases between. Looked up from germline, CDR1 is MDHEN and CDR2 is SYDVKM. CDR3 nucleotide sequence: TGTGCCAGCAGTTTACCAAAGGGGACGGGGTCCTACGAGCAGTACTTC. The encoded protein is CASSLPKGTGSYEQYF.

The chain is built from TRBV29-1 and TRBJ1-1; D gene uncertain. Trimming took off 2 bases at V and 0 bases at J, with 10 bases between the two ends. Looked up from germline, CDR1 is SQVTM and CDR2 is ANQGSEA. The CDR3 totals 14 residues. The CDR3 DNA is TGCAGCGTTGAAAGGTGGCAGATGAACACTGAAGCTTTCTTT. Translating gives CSVERWQMNTEAFF.

The gene calls are TRBV18 and TRBJ2-3; the D is unclear. Germline CDR1 reads KGHSH; CDR2 reads LQKENI. CDR3 length: 14 amino acids. Trimming shortened V by 0 bases and J by 1 base, and 5 bases separated the two germline ends. The chain's CDR3 is CASSPPKGTDTQYF. CDR3 nucleotide sequence: TGTGCCAGCTCACCACCGAAGGGCACAGATACGCAGTATTTT.

The V call is TRBV5-4, the J call TRBJ2-2, with D uncertain. Germline values: CDR1 SGHNT, CDR2 YYREEE (reference sequence). The CDR3 is 13 amino acids. The V end was cut by 0 bases, the J end by 5 bases, with 5 bases between. CDR3 in DNA: TGTGCCAGCAGCTTGGACCGAACCGGGGAGCTGTTTTTT. Translated: CASSLDRTGELFF. Together with reference TRBV5-4 and TRBJ2-2, the CDR3 gives the full variable domain: ETGVTQSPTHLIKTRGQQVTLRCSSQSGHNTVSWYQQALGQGPQFIFQYYREEENGRGNFPPRFSGLQFPNYSSELNVNALELDDSALYLCASSLDRTGELFFGEGSRLTVL.

This clone has only a few counts. DNA for the CDR3: TGTGCCAGCAGTTTATCTCACGGCTTCCGGGACAGGGGCGTTAACACTGAAGCTTTCTTT. It codes for CASSLSHGFRDRGVNTEAFF. J is TRBJ1-1 and V is TRBV27; TRBD1 aligns across 10 bases. Germline loops: CDR1 MNHEY, CDR2 SMNVEV (reference sequence). J gave up 2 bases and V 0 bases, and 15 bases lay outside the gene matches. This CDR3 is built from 20 residues.

This rearrangement joins TRBV6-6 to TRBJ1-5; no reliable D call. With 8 bases removed from V and 6 bases from J, the gap between germline ends came to 2 bases. CDR1 MNHNY and CDR2 SVGAGI come from the germline V gene (reference sequence). This CDR3 contains 9 residues. CDR3 bases: TGTGCCAGCGGTCAGCCCCAGCATTTT. It is translated as CASGQPQHF.

This CDR3 reads CASSLGDRDTGELFF. Here the CDR3 DNA reads TGTGCCAGCAGCTTAGGAGACAGGGACACCGGGGAGCTGTTTTTT. The chain joins TRBV5-4 to TRBJ2-2; 7 bases agree with TRBD1. J was trimmed by 3 bases and V by 2 bases; bases with no gene match: 4. The CDR3 loop spans 15 amino acids. Germline values: CDR1 SGHNT, CDR2 YYREEE (reference sequence).

V gene TRBV7-9 combines with J gene TRBJ1-6, with D possibly TRBD1 on 6 matching bases. Germline V gene lookup returns CDR1 SEHNR and CDR2 FQNEAQ (reference sequence). Trimming took 3 bases from V and 10 from J, leaving 13 bases between them. The CDR3 length is 14 residues. For the CDR3, the DNA is TGTGCCAGCAGCTTCGGGACATCTGGCTCACCCCTCCACTTT. It translates to CASSFGTSGSPLHF.

V usage is TRBV5-1 and J usage is TRBJ2-7, with TRBD2 matching 14 bases. This CDR3 is 16 amino acids long. V was pared by 0 bases and J by 8 bases, with 7 bases of the junction left unmatched. The germline CDR1 and CDR2 sequences are SGHRS and YFSETQ. CDR3 bases: TGCGCCAGCAGCTTGGGACTAGCGGGAGGGGTACTACAGCAGTACTTC. Its protein product is CASSLGLAGGVLQQYF.

The chain combines TRBV2 with TRBJ2-1, with unresolved D. Germline values: CDR1 SNHLY, CDR2 FYNNEI. V shed 8 bases and J shed 2 bases, with 10 bases lying between them. The CDR3 length is 13 residues. The CDR3 loop reads CASWNSPYNEQFF. The CDR3 DNA sequence: TGTGCCAGCTGGAACAGTCCCTACAATGAGCAGTTCTTC.

The V gene is TRBV7-2, the J gene TRBJ2-5; maybe TRBD2 (5 bases). TRBJ2-7 explains the end of the DNA better; the J call may be wrong. The CDR3 has 12 amino acids. In germline, CDR1 is SGHTA, CDR2 FQGNSA. Written as DNA, the CDR3 is TGTGCCAGCAGCTCGGCCGGGAACGAGCAGTACTTC. Encoded protein: CASSSAGNEQYF.

V is TRBV2 and J is TRBJ1-5; D is uncertain. The germline V gene encodes CDR1 SNHLY and CDR2 FYNNEI. The CDR3 covers 13 residues. Between the trimmed V and J ends, which lost 5 bases and 4 bases, there was a span of 9 bases. Here the CDR3 reads CASSPVTNQPQHF. The CDR3 DNA sequence: TGTGCCAGCAGTCCCGTAACGAATCAGCCCCAGCATTTT.

There are many counts of this clone. The chain employs TRBV9 and TRBJ1-6; D not resolved. Trimming cost V 0 bases and J 10 bases, with 11 bases left between them. Per germline, CDR1 SGDLS and CDR2 YYNGEE. This CDR3 contains 14 residues. CDR3: CASSVALEGSPLHF. CDR3 nucleotides: TGTGCCAGCAGCGTAGCGTTGGAGGGCTCACCCCTCCACTTT.

The chain employs TRBV2 and TRBJ2-2, with 8 positions matching TRBD1. Germline values: CDR1 SNHLY, CDR2 FYNNEI. The CDR3 loop spans 13 amino acids. The ends lost 7 bases at V and 5 bases at J; junction bases unmatched: 3. CDR3 residues: CASMRTGTGELFF. The DNA of the CDR3 is TGTGCCAGCATGAGGACAGGGACCGGGGAGCTGTTTTTT.